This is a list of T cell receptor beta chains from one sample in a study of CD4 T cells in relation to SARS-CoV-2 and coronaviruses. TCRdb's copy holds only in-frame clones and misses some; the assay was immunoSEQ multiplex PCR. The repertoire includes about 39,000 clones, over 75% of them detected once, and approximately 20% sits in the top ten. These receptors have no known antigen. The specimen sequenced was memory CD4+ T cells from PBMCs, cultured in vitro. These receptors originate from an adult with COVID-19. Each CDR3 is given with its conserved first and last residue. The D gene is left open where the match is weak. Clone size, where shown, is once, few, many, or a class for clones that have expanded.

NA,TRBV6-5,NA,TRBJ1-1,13,TGTGCCAGCACCCGCAGCGGGTACACTGAAGCTTTCTTT,CASTRSGYTEAFF
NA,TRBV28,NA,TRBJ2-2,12,TGTGCCAGTCAGGAGAACACCGGGGAGCTGTTTTTT,CASQENTGELFF
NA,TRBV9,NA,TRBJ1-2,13,TGTGCCAGCAGCGAGGGGGATAACTATGGCTACACCTTC,CASSEGDNYGYTF
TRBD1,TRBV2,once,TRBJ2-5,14,TGTGCCAGCGCCCCCGGGACAGGGGAAGAGACCCAGTACTTC,CASAPGTGEETQYF
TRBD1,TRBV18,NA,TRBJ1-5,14,TGTGCCAGCTCACCGGACAGGGCCAATCAGCCCCAGCATTTT,CASSPDRANQPQHF
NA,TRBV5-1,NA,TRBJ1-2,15,TGCGCCAGCAGCTTGTTAGGCCAGGGATCCGATGGCTACACCTTC,CASSLLGQGSDGYTF
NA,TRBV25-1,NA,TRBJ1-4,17,TGTGCCAGCAGTGAATATAGGGGACAAACCGGGGATGAAAAACTGTTTTTT,CASSEYRGQTGDEKLFF
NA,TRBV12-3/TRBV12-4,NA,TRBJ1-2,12,TGTGCCAGCAGTTTACATAACTATGGCTACACCTTC,CASSLHNYGYTF
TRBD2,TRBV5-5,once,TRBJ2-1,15,TGTGCCAGCAGCTCTAGCGGGAGGGTCTGGGCTGAGCAGTTCTTC,CASSSSGRVWAEQFF
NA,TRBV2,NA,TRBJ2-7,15,TGTGCCAGCAGTGAAGAAGGGCGGAGCTCCTACGAGCAGTACTTC,CASSEEGRSSYEQYF
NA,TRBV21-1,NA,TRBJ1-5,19,TGTGCCAGCACTTTAAGAGGCAGGCAGGGGGAAGGAGCACATCAGCCCCAGCATTTT,CASTLRGRQGEGAHQPQHF
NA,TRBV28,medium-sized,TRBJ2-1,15,TGTGCCAGCAGTCCCCTCATAGAGGGCAACAATGAGCAGTTCTTC,CASSPLIEGNNEQFF
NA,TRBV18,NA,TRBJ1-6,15,TGTGCCAGCTCACCACCACCCGGGAGGAATTCACCCCTCCACTTT,CASSPPPGRNSPLHF
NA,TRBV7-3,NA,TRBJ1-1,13,TGTGCCAGCAGCTTAAATCAGGGGTTTGAAGCTTTCTTT,CASSLNQGFEAFF
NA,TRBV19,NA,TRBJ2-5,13,TGTGCCAGCACCACCAGTGGAGTAAAGACCCAGTACTTC,CASTTSGVKTQYF
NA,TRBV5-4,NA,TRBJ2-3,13,TGTGCCAGCAGCCTGGACTTCACAGATACGCAGTATTTT,CASSLDFTDTQYF
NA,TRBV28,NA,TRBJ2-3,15,TGTGCCAGCAGTTTAACATTACCTAGCACAGATACGCAGTATTTT,CASSLTLPSTDTQYF
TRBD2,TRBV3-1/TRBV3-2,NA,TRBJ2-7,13,TGTGCCAGCAGCCAAACCCCGGGGGGCGAGCAGTACTTC,CASSQTPGGEQYF
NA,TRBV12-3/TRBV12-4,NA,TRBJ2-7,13,TGTGCCAGCAGTTTATCAAAGGGCTACGAGCAGTACTTC,CASSLSKGYEQYF
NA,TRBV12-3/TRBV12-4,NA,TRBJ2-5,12,TGTGCCAGCAGTCCCCGCAAATGGACCCAGTACTTC,CASSPRKWTQYF
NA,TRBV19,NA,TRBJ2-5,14,TGTGCCAGTAGTATTGTGGGAGTGCTAGAGACCCAGTACTTC,CASSIVGVLETQYF
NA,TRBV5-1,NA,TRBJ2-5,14,TGCGCCAGCAGCCCCAATTCGGGCGTCGAGACCCAGTACTTC,CASSPNSGVETQYF
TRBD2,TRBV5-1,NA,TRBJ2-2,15,TGCGCCAGCAGCCAGGGACTACTGAACACCGGGGAGCTGTTTTTT,CASSQGLLNTGELFF
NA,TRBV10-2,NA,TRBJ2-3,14,TGCGCCAGCAGTCGACAGACCGTCTCAGATACGCAGTATTTT,CASSRQTVSDTQYF
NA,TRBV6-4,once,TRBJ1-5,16,TGTGCCAGCAGTGACCCAATAGGGGCGTCGGGGCAGCCCCAGCATTTT,CASSDPIGASGQPQHF
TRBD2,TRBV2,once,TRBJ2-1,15,TGTGCCAGCAGTGAGTCTAGCGGGAGGGCCAATGAGCAGTTCTTC,CASSESSGRANEQFF
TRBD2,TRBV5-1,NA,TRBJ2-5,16,TGCGCCAGCAGCCCCAGCAATAGCGGGAGTGTAGAGACCCAGTACTTC,CASSPSNSGSVETQYF
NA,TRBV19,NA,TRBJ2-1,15,TGTGCCAGTAGTATATTCGGGCCCGTCTACAATGAGCAGTTCTTC,CASSIFGPVYNEQFF
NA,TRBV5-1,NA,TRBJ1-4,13,TGCGCCAGCAGCTTCAAGATAAATGAAAAACTGTTTTTT,CASSFKINEKLFF
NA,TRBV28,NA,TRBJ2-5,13,TGTGCCAGCAGTTTCTATGGAGAAGAGACCCAGTACTTC,CASSFYGEETQYF
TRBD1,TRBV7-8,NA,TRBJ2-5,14,TGTGCCAGCAGCTCCAACAGGGGCGGAGAGACCCAGTACTTC,CASSSNRGGETQYF
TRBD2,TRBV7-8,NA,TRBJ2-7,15,TGTGCCAGCAGCTTAGTGGCTAGCGGGAGAAGGGAGCAGTACTTC,CASSLVASGRREQYF
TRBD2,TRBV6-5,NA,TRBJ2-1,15,TGTGCCAGCACCATGACGGCGGGAGCCTACAATGAGCAGTTCTTC,CASTMTAGAYNEQFF
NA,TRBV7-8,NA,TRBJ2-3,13,TGTGCCAGCAGCCCCCCCAAAGCAGATACGCAGTATTTT,CASSPPKADTQYF
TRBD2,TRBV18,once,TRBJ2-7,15,TGTGCCAGCTCACCATGGGCACTAGCGGGATCCGAGCAGTACTTC,CASSPWALAGSEQYF
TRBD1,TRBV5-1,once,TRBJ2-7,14,TGCGCCAGCAGCCCCGGACAGGGGGCTTACGAGCAGTACTTC,CASSPGQGAYEQYF
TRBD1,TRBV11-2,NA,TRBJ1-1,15,TGTGCCAGCAGCTTAGTGGACAGGATGGCCACTGAAGCTTTCTTT,CASSLVDRMATEAFF
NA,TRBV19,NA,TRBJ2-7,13,TGTGCCAGTAGTCCCCGGACCACCTACGAGCAGTACTTC,CASSPRTTYEQYF
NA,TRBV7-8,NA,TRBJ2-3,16,TGTGCCAGCAGCTTAGCGTATGGAGGGGGCACAGATACGCAGTATTTT,CASSLAYGGGTDTQYF
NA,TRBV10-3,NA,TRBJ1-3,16,TGTGCCATCAGGAGGGACCGACAAAGCTCTGGAAACACCATATATTTT,CAIRRDRQSSGNTIYF
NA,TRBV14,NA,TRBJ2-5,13,TGTGCCAGCAGCCTTAACCTGAATGTTGCCCAGTACTTC,CASSLNLNVAQYF
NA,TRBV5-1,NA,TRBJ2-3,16,TGCGCCAGCAGCTTGATTCAGGGGCGAGGCACAGATACGCAGTATTTT,CASSLIQGRGTDTQYF
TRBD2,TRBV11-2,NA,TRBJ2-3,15,TGTGCCAGCAGCTTTAGCGGGAGGTTCACAGATACGCAGTATTTT,CASSFSGRFTDTQYF
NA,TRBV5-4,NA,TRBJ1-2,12,TGTGCCAGCAGCTTGATGACGGGTTTCAGCACCTTC,CASSLMTGFSTF
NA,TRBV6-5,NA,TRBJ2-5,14,TGTGCCAGCAGCAAGACAGGTACAGGAGAGACCCAGTACTTC,CASSKTGTGETQYF
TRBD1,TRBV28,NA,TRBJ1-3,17,TGTGCCAGCAGTTTACACCCCGGGACAGCCCCTGGAAACACCATATATTTT,CASSLHPGTAPGNTIYF